One and the same sample provided the 29 T cell receptor beta chains below, sequenced in a study of blood T cell repertoires in COVID-19. Repertoires were generated with immunoSEQ multiplex PCR, while TCRdb's copy carries only in-frame clones and drops some. The sample contains 150,000 to 200,000 clones, around 90% of which appear only once. Sequenced sample: peripheral blood. The receptor set was obtained from a man in his forties with acute or convalescent COVID-19.

The chain couples TRBV7-9 to TRBJ2-7; D is perhaps TRBD2 (6 bases). The ends were cut back, 5 bases at V and 5 bases at J, with 13 bases in the middle. The CDR3 totals 13 residues. Germline V gene lookup returns CDR1 SEHNR and CDR2 FQNEAQ (reference sequence). The CDR3 DNA follows: TGTGCCAGCAGCCACCGGGAGTTCAACGAGCAGTACTTC. Its translation: CASSHREFNEQYF.

V gene TRBV5-1 combines with J gene TRBJ2-3; the D gene is possibly TRBD2 (5 bases). The V gene's germline CDR1 is SGHRS and CDR2 YFSETQ. This CDR3 spans 15 amino acids. The V end lost 10 bases, the J end lost 3 bases, and 21 bases lay between the germline ends. The CDR3 is CAASRVGESTDTQYF. CDR3 nucleotide sequence: TGCGCCGCCTCCCGAGTCGGGGAGAGTACAGATACGCAGTATTTT.

This CDR3 reads CASSLGKSAEAFF. For the CDR3, the DNA is TGTGCCAGCAGCTTAGGGAAAAGCGCTGAAGCTTTCTTT. The chain has TRBV13 and TRBJ1-1; D is undetermined. V lost 0 bases to trimming and J lost 6 bases, with 8 bases between them. Germline CDR1 PRHDT, CDR2 FYEKMQ (reference sequence). This CDR3 is 13 amino acids long.

In nucleotides, the CDR3 is TGTGCCACCAGCAATACCGGGGCCGGGGAGCTGTTTTTT. It is translated as CATSNTGAGELFF. This sequence joins TRBV24-1 and TRBJ2-2; D possibly corresponds to TRBD2 (5 bases). The germline gives CDR1 KGHDR, CDR2 SFDVKD. This CDR3 is 13 amino acids long. V was clipped by 7 bases and J by 6 bases, with 11 bases between them.

This chain links TRBV19 with TRBJ2-3, with 10 nucleotides matching TRBD2. CDR1 is LNHDA, CDR2 SQIVND, per germline (reference sequence). Trimming cost V 7 bases and J 6 bases; bases outside gene matches: 10. The CDR3 is 15 residues long. The CDR3 DNA follows: TGTGCCAGTAATCGCGGAAGCGGGGGGGCGGATACGCAGTATTTT. This codes for CASNRGSGGADTQYF.

This clone appeared a single time. CDR3 sequence: CSVRRALALPQADTQYF. Written as DNA, the CDR3 is TGCAGCGTTCGACGGGCCCTAGCGTTGCCTCAAGCAGATACGCAGTATTTT. This chain joins TRBV29-1 and TRBJ2-3, with a weak D call TRBD2 (6 bases). V gave up 5 bases and J gave up 4 bases, with 25 bases separating them. CDR1 is SQVTM and CDR2 is ANQGSEA in the germline V gene. The CDR3 extends over 17 amino acids.

The rearrangement joins TRBV6-5 to TRBJ1-6, with unresolved D. The CDR3 runs 15 residues. The V gene's germline CDR1 is MNHEY and CDR2 SVGAGI. The V end was cut by 2 bases, the J end by 0 bases, with 5 bases between. CDR3 amino acids: CASSYRGSYNSPLHF. CDR3 coding DNA: TGTGCCAGCAGTTACCGGGGCTCCTATAATTCACCCCTCCACTTT.

The CDR3 loop reads CASSPGLVAGGYRIVAGELFF. The CDR3 DNA reads as TGTGCCAGCAGTCCAGGGTTGGTAGCGGGGGGTTATAGGATTGTCGCCGGGGAGCTGTTTTTT. The chain is built from TRBV6-6 and TRBJ2-2; TRBD2 aligns across 10 bases. This CDR3 contains 21 residues. J lost 6 bases, V lost 5 bases, and 24 bases had no gene match. Per germline, CDR1 MNHNY and CDR2 SVGAGI (reference sequence).

The gene calls are TRBV6-1 and TRBJ2-5; 7 bases line up with TRBD2. This CDR3 is built from 15 residues. Germline-derived CDR1 and CDR2 are MNHNS and SASEGT. Trimming removed 1 base from V and 5 bases from J; junction bases left unmatched: 7. In DNA form, the CDR3 reads TGTGCCAGCAGTGAAGTCAGGACTAGGGTGGAGACCCAGTACTTC. As protein: CASSEVRTRVETQYF.

This chain connects TRBV2 to TRBJ1-1, with D unresolved. The length of the CDR3 is 13 residues. Trimming shortened V by 9 bases and J by 4 bases, and 15 bases separated the two germline ends. Germline CDR1 is SNHLY and CDR2 is FYNNEI. In DNA form, the CDR3 reads TGTGCCAGGGAGGGCCAGCTCTCCACTGAAGCTTTCTTT. It codes for CAREGQLSTEAFF. Combining the CDR3 with reference TRBV2 and TRBJ1-1 gives the whole variable domain EPEVTQTPSHQVTQMGQEVILRCVPISNHLYFYWYRQILGQKVEFLVSFYNNEISEKSEIFDDQFSVERPDGSNFTLKIRSTKLEDSAMYFCAREGQLSTEAFFGQGTRLTVV.

The chain uses TRBV5-6 and TRBJ2-7; D possibly corresponds to TRBD2 (5 bases). The CDR3 is 16 residues long. Germline CDR1 and CDR2: SGHDT and YYEEEE. Trimming took 4 bases from V and 4 from J, leaving 21 bases between them. The CDR3 DNA follows: TGTGCCAGCAGCCCCTCCGGTAGGTGGGGAGAGTACGAGCAGTACTTC. Protein sequence: CASSPSGRWGEYEQYF. The full variable domain, with the rest looked up from reference TRBV5-6 and TRBJ2-7, is DAGVTQSPTHLIKTRGQQVTLRCSPKSGHDTVSWYQQALGQGPQFIFQYYEEEERQRGNFPDRFSGHQFPNYSSELNVNALLLGDSALYLCASSPSGRWGEYEQYFGPGTRLTVT.

V gene TRBV28 combines with J gene TRBJ1-2; 8 nucleotides agree with TRBD1. Germline loops: CDR1 MDHEN, CDR2 SYDVKM. V trimming: 8 bases; J trimming: 7 bases; junction bases outside the gene matches: 9. The CDR3 spans 13 residues. The CDR3 DNA follows: TGTGCCAGCTGGAGCGGGACAGGCAGTGGCTACACCTTC. This translates into CASWSGTGSGYTF.

The chain couples TRBV4-1 to TRBJ1-6; 9 bases line up with TRBD1. There are 16 residues in the CDR3. Trimming cost V 2 bases and J 6 bases; bases outside gene matches: 5. From germline, CDR1 is MGHRA and CDR2 YSYEKL. CDR3 sequence reads: CASSQLQGASNSPLHF. The CDR3 coding sequence is TGCGCCAGCAGCCAACTACAGGGGGCGAGTAATTCACCCCTCCACTTT.

The chain carries TRBV6-5 and TRBJ1-3, with D maybe TRBD1 (5 bases). V was trimmed by 6 bases and J by 2 bases, leaving 14 bases between them. Germline V gene data show CDR1 as MNHEY and CDR2 as SVGAGI. CDR3 size: 15 residues. The CDR3 coding sequence is TGTGCCAGCAGATCTGAAAGGGGTACTGGAAACACCATATATTTT. It codes for CASRSERGTGNTIYF.

The V gene is TRBV20-1, the J gene TRBJ2-3; maybe TRBD1 (6 bases). Germline loops: CDR1 DFQATT, CDR2 SNEGSKA (reference sequence). V dropped 3 bases and J dropped 0 bases, with 19 bases sitting between them. The length of the CDR3 is 17 residues. CDR3 in DNA: TGCAGTGCTAGTCGTAGAGGGGGAACGGGTAGCACAGATACGCAGTATTTT. Its translation is CSASRRGGTGSTDTQYF.

The rearrangement links TRBV6-5 to TRBJ1-2, with unresolved D. Germline CDR1 MNHEY, CDR2 SVGAGI. This CDR3 contains 13 residues. The V and J ends lost 8 bases and 6 bases respectively, with 16 bases between them. CDR3 DNA sequence: TGTGCCAGCCGGTTAGGCACGGGTAATGGCTACACCTTC. This encodes CASRLGTGNGYTF.

The chain links TRBV7-4 to TRBJ1-3; D ambiguous. CDR3 length equals 16 residues. From germline, CDR1 is SGHVT and CDR2 SQSDAQ. Deletions cut 5 bases from V and 4 bases from J, with 18 bases between. As DNA, the CDR3 is TGTGCCAGCAGCACACATGACCTCGGGGAGGGAAACACCATATATTTT. This sequence encodes CASSTHDLGEGNTIYF.

The chain links TRBV30 to TRBJ1-1; possibly TRBD1 for D (5 bases). CDR1 GTSNPN and CDR2 SVGIG come from the germline V gene (reference sequence). The CDR3 has 15 amino acids. V lost 3 bases, J lost 0 bases, and 14 bases lay in between. For the CDR3, the DNA is TGTGCCTGGAGGCCGATGACAGATATGAACACTGAAGCTTTCTTT. Translated: CAWRPMTDMNTEAFF.

The V call is TRBV3-1 (or the pseudogene TRBV3-2), the J call TRBJ2-1; D might be TRBD2 (6 bases). The germline CDR1 and CDR2 sequences are LGHDT and YNNKEL (reference sequence). The CDR3 is 16 amino acids. V lost 1 base, J lost 6 bases, and 16 bases lay in between. The CDR3 DNA follows: TGTGCCAGCAGCCAAGGGTCGGGGGAACTGGTCAATGAGCAGTTCTTC. Its protein product is CASSQGSGELVNEQFF.

The CDR3 DNA reads as TGTGCCAGCAGCTTATGGACTAGCGGGGCTAGCACAGATACGCAGTATTTT. Protein: CASSLWTSGASTDTQYF. This rearrangement joins TRBV7-9 to TRBJ2-3; 12 bases fit TRBD2. V was pared by 2 bases and J by 0 bases, with 3 bases of the junction left unmatched. Per the germline V gene, CDR1 is SEHNR and CDR2 is FQNEAQ (reference sequence). The CDR3 runs 17 residues.

V and J are TRBV4-2 and TRBJ1-5; D is uncertain. The CDR3 covers 18 residues. V dropped 2 bases and J dropped 0 bases, with 17 bases sitting between them. Germline V CDR1 and CDR2: LGHNA, YNFKEQ. The CDR3 nucleotides read TGTGCCAGCAGCCAAAGCGGACCGACACCTACTAGCAATCAGCCCCAGCATTTT. The encoded protein is CASSQSGPTPTSNQPQHF.

This clone was found once. The chain joins TRBV30 to TRBJ2-5, with D possibly TRBD1 on 6 matching bases. The CDR3 runs 13 residues. Germline CDR1 and CDR2: GTSNPN and SVGIG (reference sequence). V dropped 2 bases and J dropped 4 bases, with 11 bases sitting between them. CDR3 loop: CAWSNREVETQYF. CDR3 nucleotides: TGTGCCTGGAGTAACAGGGAAGTAGAGACCCAGTACTTC. Full variable domain (outside the CDR3, taken from reference TRBV30 and TRBJ2-5): SQTIHQWPATLVQPVGSPLSLECTVEGTSNPNLYWYRQAAGRGLQLLFYSVGIGQISSEVPQNLSASRPQDRQFILSSKKLLLSDSGFYLCAWSNREVETQYFGPGTRLLVL.

The V call is TRBV18, the J call TRBJ1-3; possibly TRBD1 for D (6 bases). With 1 base removed from V and 0 bases from J, the gap between germline ends came to 10 bases. This CDR3 has 16 amino acids. The germline V gene encodes CDR1 KGHSH and CDR2 LQKENI. The DNA of the CDR3 is TGTGCCAGCTCACCACGCCCGGACAGCTCTGGAAACACCATATATTTT. Encoded protein: CASSPRPDSSGNTIYF.

The chain couples TRBV2 to TRBJ2-1; 7 bases are a match to TRBD1. The V gene end was trimmed by 7 bases and the J gene end by 5 bases; junction bases not matched to a gene: 8. The CDR3 is 14 amino acids. The germline gives CDR1 SNHLY, CDR2 FYNNEI. The CDR3 reads CASTLGQNHNEQFF. The CDR3 DNA sequence: TGTGCCAGCACCCTGGGACAGAATCACAATGAGCAGTTCTTC. The entire variable domain, with the rest obtained from reference TRBV2 and TRBJ2-1, is as follows: EPEVTQTPSHQVTQMGQEVILRCVPISNHLYFYWYRQILGQKVEFLVSFYNNEISEKSEIFDDQFSVERPDGSNFTLKIRSTKLEDSAMYFCASTLGQNHNEQFFGPGTRLTVL.

V is TRBV7-8 and J is TRBJ1-1; the D is unclear. Germline CDR1 reads SGHVS; CDR2 reads FQNEAQ. The CDR3 has 14 amino acids. V was pared by 4 bases and J by 0 bases, with 9 bases between. CDR3 nucleotide sequence: TGTGCCAGCAGCTGGCAGAGGTTGAACACTGAAGCTTTCTTT. Amino acid sequence: CASSWQRLNTEAFF. Full variable domain (outside the CDR3, taken from reference TRBV7-8 and TRBJ1-1): GAGVSQSPRYKVAKRGQDVALRCDPISGHVSLFWYQQALGQGPEFLTYFQNEAQLDKSGLPSDRFFAERPEGSVSTLKIQRTQQEDSAVYLCASSWQRLNTEAFFGQGTRLTVV.

This chain links TRBV5-5 with TRBJ1-1; D uncertain. Germline lookup yields CDR1 SGHKS and CDR2 YYEKEE (reference sequence). CDR3 length: 15 residues. Trimming left V 6 bases short and J 4 bases short, with 19 bases between. The DNA of the CDR3 is TGTGCCAGCACCCCTTTACTAGGGTACGGCACTGAAGCTTTCTTT. This translates into CASTPLLGYGTEAFF.

V and J are TRBV6-5 and TRBJ2-5, with 8 bases lining up with TRBD2. This CDR3 is 16 amino acids long. J lost 4 bases, V lost 4 bases, and 11 bases had no gene match. CDR1 MNHEY and CDR2 SVGAGI come from the germline V gene. The CDR3 region has the DNA TGTGCCAGCAGTTTTCTATCCCGGGGGGGCGGAGAGACCCAGTACTTC. Translating it yields CASSFLSRGGGETQYF.

Written as DNA, the CDR3 is TGCAGCGTCAAGCCTCAATTCCAATACGAGCAGTACTTC. Its translation: CSVKPQFQYEQYF. V gene TRBV29-1 combines with J gene TRBJ2-7, with D unresolved. CDR1 and CDR2 from the germline V gene are SQVTM and ANQGSEA. V gave up 6 bases and J gave up 4 bases, with 16 bases separating them. CDR3 length: 13 amino acids.

The CDR3 coding sequence is TGTGCCAGCAGCTTAGTTGATAGCGGGGACGAGCAGTTCTTC. Its protein is CASSLVDSGDEQFF. The chain couples TRBV7-6 to TRBJ2-1, with 8 bases matching TRBD2. Germline values: CDR1 SGHVS, CDR2 FNYEAQ. The CDR3 contains 14 residues. With V trimmed by 1 base and J by 10 bases, 6 bases remained unmatched.